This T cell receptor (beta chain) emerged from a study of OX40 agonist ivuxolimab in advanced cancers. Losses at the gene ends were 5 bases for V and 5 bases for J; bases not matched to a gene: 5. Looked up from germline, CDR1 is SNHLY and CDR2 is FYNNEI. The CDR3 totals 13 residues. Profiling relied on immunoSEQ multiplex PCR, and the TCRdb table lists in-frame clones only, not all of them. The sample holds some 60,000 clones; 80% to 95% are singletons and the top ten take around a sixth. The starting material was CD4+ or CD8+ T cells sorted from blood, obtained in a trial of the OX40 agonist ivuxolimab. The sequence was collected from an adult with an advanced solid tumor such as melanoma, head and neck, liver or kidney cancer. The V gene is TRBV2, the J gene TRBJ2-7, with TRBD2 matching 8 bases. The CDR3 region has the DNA TGTGCCAGCAGTCCGGGGGGGGAAAACGAGCAGTACTTC. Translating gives CASSPGGENEQYF.